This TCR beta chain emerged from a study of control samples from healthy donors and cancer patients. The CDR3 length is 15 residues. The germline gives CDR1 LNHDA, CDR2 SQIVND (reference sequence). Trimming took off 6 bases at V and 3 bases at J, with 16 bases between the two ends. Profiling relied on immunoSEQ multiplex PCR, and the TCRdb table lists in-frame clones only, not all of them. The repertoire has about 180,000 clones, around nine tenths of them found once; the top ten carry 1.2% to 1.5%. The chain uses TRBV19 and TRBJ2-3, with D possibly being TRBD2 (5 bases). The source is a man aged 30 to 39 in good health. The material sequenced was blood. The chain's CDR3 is CASREVGERTDTQYF. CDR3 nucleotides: TGTGCCAGTAGGGAAGTGGGAGAAAGGACAGATACGCAGTATTTT.